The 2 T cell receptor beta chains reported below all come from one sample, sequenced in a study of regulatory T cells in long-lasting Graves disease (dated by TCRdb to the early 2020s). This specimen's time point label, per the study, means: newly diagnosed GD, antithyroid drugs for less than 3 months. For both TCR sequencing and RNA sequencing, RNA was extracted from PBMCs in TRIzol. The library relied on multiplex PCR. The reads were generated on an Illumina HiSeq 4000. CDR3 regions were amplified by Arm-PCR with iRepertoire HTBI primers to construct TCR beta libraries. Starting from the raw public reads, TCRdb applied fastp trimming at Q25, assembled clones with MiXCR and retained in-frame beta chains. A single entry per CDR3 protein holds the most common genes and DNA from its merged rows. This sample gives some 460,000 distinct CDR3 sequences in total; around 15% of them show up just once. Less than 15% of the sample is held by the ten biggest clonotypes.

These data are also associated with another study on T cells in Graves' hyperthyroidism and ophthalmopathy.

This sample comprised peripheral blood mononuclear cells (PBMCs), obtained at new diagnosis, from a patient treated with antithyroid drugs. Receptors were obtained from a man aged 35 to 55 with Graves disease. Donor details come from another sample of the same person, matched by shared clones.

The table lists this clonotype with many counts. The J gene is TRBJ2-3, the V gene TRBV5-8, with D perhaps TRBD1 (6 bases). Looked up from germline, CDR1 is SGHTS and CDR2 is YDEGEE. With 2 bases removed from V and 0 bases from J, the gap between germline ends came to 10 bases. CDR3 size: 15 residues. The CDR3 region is CASSLGQRSTDTQYF. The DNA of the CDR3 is TGTGCCAGCAGCTTAGGACAGCGTAGCACAGATACGCAGTATTTT.

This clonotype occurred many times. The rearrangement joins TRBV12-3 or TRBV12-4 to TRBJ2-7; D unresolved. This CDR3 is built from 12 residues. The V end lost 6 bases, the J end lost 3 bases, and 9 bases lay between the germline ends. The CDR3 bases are TGTGCCAGCAGCCCCTACAACTACGAGCAGTACTTC. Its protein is CASSPYNYEQYF.